A single sample gave rise to the 18 T cell receptor beta chains below, sequenced in a study of T cell repertoires in cytomegalovirus infection. TCRdb reprocessed the reads via MiXCR and lists one record per CDR3 protein. The table lists around 330,000 distinct CDR3 sequences, around a sixth of them singletons, with approximately 12% in the top ten. The sample consisted of PBMCs. These TCRs come from a human donor in good health (CMV status not recorded). Some clones in this sample may be carry-over from other donors' samples.

This rearrangement joins TRBV4-2 to TRBJ1-1, with 11 bases matching TRBD1. The CDR3 extends over 15 amino acids. V lost 3 bases and J lost 4; bases outside the gene matches: 4. Germline loops: CDR1 LGHNA, CDR2 YNFKEQ. CDR3 protein: CASSQVGTGGTEAFF. In nucleotides, the CDR3 is TGTGCCAGCAGCCAGGTCGGGACAGGGGGCACTGAAGCTTTCTTT.

A few counts support this clonotype. This chain links TRBV10-3 with TRBJ2-5; 8 nucleotides align to TRBD1. Germline-derived CDR1 and CDR2 are ENHRY and SYGVKD. This CDR3 comprises 15 residues. V trimming: 8 bases; J trimming: 5 bases; junction bases outside the gene matches: 13. DNA of the CDR3: TGTGCCATCCGCCTGGGGACAGGTGCCTTTGAGACCCAGTACTTC. It translates to CAIRLGTGAFETQYF.

This clonotype was observed at least ten times. The V and J genes are TRBV7-2 and TRBJ1-5; D not resolved. Between the trimmed V and J ends, which lost 1 base and 4 bases, there was a span of 14 bases. Germline CDR1 and CDR2: SGHTA and FQGNSA. The CDR3 runs to 16 residues. CDR3 sequence (DNA): TGTGCCAGCAGCTTAGAGCACAGTCGGGTGAATCAGCCCCAGCATTTT. It is translated as CASSLEHSRVNQPQHF.

The rearrangement uses TRBV15 and TRBJ2-2, with TRBD1 identical over 9 bases. The germline gives CDR1 LNHNV, CDR2 YYDKDF (reference sequence). The CDR3 totals 15 residues. After removal of 3 bases from V and 5 bases from J, the junction contained 4 bases not matched to a gene. The CDR3 DNA follows: TGTGCCACCAGCAGCCCCGGGACAGGGACCGGGGAGCTGTTTTTT. This translates into CATSSPGTGTGELFF.

In this sample, this clonotype turned up a few times. The V call is TRBV6-2 or TRBV6-3, the J call TRBJ2-1, with 7 nucleotides matching TRBD2. Germline assignment: CDR1 MNHEY and CDR2 SVGEGT. V shed 6 bases and J 6 bases; nucleotides not matched to a gene: 14. This CDR3 contains 16 residues. This CDR3 is CASSRSSTSQPNEQFF. The CDR3 nucleotides are TGTGCCAGCAGCCGCTCATCGACTAGCCAGCCCAATGAGCAGTTCTTC.

This chain links TRBV4-1 with TRBJ1-5; no clear D gene. The CDR3 covers 15 residues. Germline V gene lookup returns CDR1 MGHRA and CDR2 YSYEKL. Trimming removed 1 base from V and 3 bases from J, with 10 bases in between. The CDR3 coding sequence is TGCGCCAGCAGCCAAGGACTCCGGGACAATCAGCCCCAGCATTTT. This encodes CASSQGLRDNQPQHF.

This clonotype was counted only a few times. This chain connects TRBV4-2 to TRBJ1-1; the D is unclear. CDR3 length equals 14 residues. V was cut by 4 bases and J by 2 bases, with 11 bases left in between. Germline values: CDR1 LGHNA, CDR2 YNFKEQ. The CDR3 protein is CASSPMSVNTEAFF. CDR3 nucleotides: TGTGCCAGCAGCCCCATGAGCGTAAACACTGAAGCTTTCTTT.

This clonotype was counted between two and nine times. V gene TRBV6-6 combines with J gene TRBJ1-1; D remains unclear. Germline CDR1 and CDR2: MNHNY and SVGAGI (reference sequence). V shed 5 bases and J shed 2 bases, with 12 bases lying between them. This CDR3 is built from 14 residues. DNA for the CDR3: TGTGCCAGCAGTCCTAGCACCATCAACACTGAAGCTTTCTTT. Its translation: CASSPSTINTEAFF.

This clonotype turned up a few times. The rearrangement joins TRBV18 to TRBJ2-3; 7 nucleotides agree with TRBD1. The CDR3 consists of 17 residues. The V segment lost 0 bases and the J segment 1 base; nucleotides outside the gene matches: 7. CDR1 is KGHSH and CDR2 is LQKENI in the germline V gene. CDR3 coding DNA: TGTGCCAGCTCACCACCTCGGACAGGTAGACGCACAGATACGCAGTATTTT. It specifies CASSPPRTGRRTDTQYF.

This clonotype was counted only a few times. The rearrangement joins TRBV10-3 to TRBJ1-2; 7 bases line up with TRBD1. The CDR3 is made up of 17 amino acids. The germline CDR1 and CDR2 sequences are ENHRY and SYGVKD. Trimming at V came to 4 bases and at J to 1 base, leaving 12 bases not matched to a gene. CDR3 DNA: TGTGCCATCAGTGGCGCCATGGGGACAGCGGATAACTATGGCTACACCTTC. Translation gives CAISGAMGTADNYGYTF.

This clonotype was seen ten or more times. J is TRBJ1-1 and V is TRBV7-6; tentatively, D is TRBD1 (5 bases). This CDR3 comprises 15 residues. The V and J ends lost 6 bases and 1 base respectively, with 15 bases between them. CDR1 is SGHVS, CDR2 FNYEAQ, per germline. The CDR3: CASSNSRGQNTEAFF. The DNA for the CDR3 is TGTGCCAGCAGTAATAGCCGGGGCCAGAACACTGAAGCTTTCTTT.

This clonotype was seen repeatedly, ten times or more. V is TRBV7-2 and J is TRBJ2-7, with 8 bases identical to TRBD2. The CDR3 has 15 residues. V lost 4 bases, J lost 2 bases, and 7 bases stayed unmatched. Germline CDR1 reads SGHTA; CDR2 reads FQGNSA. CDR3: CASSSPAGVTYEQYF. In nucleotides, the CDR3 is TGTGCCAGCAGCTCCCCAGCGGGGGTGACCTACGAGCAGTACTTC.

This clonotype was seen repeatedly, ten times or more. The chain recombines TRBV12-3 or TRBV12-4 with TRBJ2-3; 11 bases are a match to TRBD1. The CDR3 is 16 amino acids. The trim removed 5 bases at V and 3 bases at J, leaving 7 bases unmatched. The CDR3 DNA sequence: TGTGCCAGCAGTCCTAGGACAGGGGGCAGAACAGATACGCAGTATTTT. Its protein is CASSPRTGGRTDTQYF.

V usage is TRBV6-2 or TRBV6-3 and J usage is TRBJ1-1; possible D gene TRBD1, 5 bases. V dropped 7 bases and J dropped 5 bases, with 14 bases sitting between them. The CDR3 runs 13 residues. From germline, CDR1 is MNHEY and CDR2 SVGEGT. The CDR3 sequence: CASIPGTYTEAFF. The DNA for the CDR3 is TGTGCCAGCATCCCGGGGACCTATACTGAAGCTTTCTTT.

This rearrangement joins TRBV20-1 to TRBJ2-7; no firm D call. Per the germline V gene, CDR1 is DFQATT and CDR2 is SNEGSKA (reference sequence). This CDR3 has 12 amino acids. Trimming pared 5 bases from V and 4 bases from J, leaving 12 bases between. CDR3: CSALGSRYEQYF. CDR3 coding DNA: TGCAGTGCTTTGGGGTCGAGGTACGAGCAGTACTTC.

The V gene is TRBV7-4, the J gene TRBJ1-1; perhaps TRBD1 as D (6 bases). Germline V CDR1 and CDR2: SGHVT, SQSDAQ. The CDR3 extends over 15 amino acids. Trimming removed 3 bases from V and 4 bases from J, with 15 bases in between. The CDR3, as DNA: TGTGCCAGCAGCTTCGGGGACATCGAAGGCACTGAAGCTTTCTTT. This sequence encodes CASSFGDIEGTEAFF. The full variable domain, in which reference TRBV7-4 and TRBJ1-1 provide the parts outside the CDR3, is GAGVSQSPRYKVAKRGRDVALRCDSISGHVTLYWYRQTLGQGSEVLTYSQSDAQRDKSGRPSGRFSAERPERSVSTLKIQRTEQGDSAVYLCASSFGDIEGTEAFFGQGTRLTVV.

On this clonotype: A single base separates this from a much larger clone, so it may be a read error. J is TRBJ2-6 and V is TRBV25-1, with D hard to call. V was cut by 6 bases and J by 1 base, with 1 base left in between. Germline V gene data show CDR1 as MGHDK and CDR2 as SYGVNS. The CDR3 totals 12 residues. CDR3 sequence (DNA): TGTGCCAGCAGGTCTGGGGCCAACGTCCTGACTTTC. Translation: CASRSGANVLTF.

V gene TRBV29-1 combines with J gene TRBJ2-3; 9 positions agree with TRBD1. In germline, CDR1 is SQVTM, CDR2 ANQGSEA. J was trimmed by 4 bases and V by 4 bases; bases with no gene match: 3. CDR3 length equals 13 residues. The CDR3 region is CSVAGTGSDTQYF. The DNA for the CDR3 is TGCAGCGTTGCCGGGACAGGGTCAGATACGCAGTATTTT.